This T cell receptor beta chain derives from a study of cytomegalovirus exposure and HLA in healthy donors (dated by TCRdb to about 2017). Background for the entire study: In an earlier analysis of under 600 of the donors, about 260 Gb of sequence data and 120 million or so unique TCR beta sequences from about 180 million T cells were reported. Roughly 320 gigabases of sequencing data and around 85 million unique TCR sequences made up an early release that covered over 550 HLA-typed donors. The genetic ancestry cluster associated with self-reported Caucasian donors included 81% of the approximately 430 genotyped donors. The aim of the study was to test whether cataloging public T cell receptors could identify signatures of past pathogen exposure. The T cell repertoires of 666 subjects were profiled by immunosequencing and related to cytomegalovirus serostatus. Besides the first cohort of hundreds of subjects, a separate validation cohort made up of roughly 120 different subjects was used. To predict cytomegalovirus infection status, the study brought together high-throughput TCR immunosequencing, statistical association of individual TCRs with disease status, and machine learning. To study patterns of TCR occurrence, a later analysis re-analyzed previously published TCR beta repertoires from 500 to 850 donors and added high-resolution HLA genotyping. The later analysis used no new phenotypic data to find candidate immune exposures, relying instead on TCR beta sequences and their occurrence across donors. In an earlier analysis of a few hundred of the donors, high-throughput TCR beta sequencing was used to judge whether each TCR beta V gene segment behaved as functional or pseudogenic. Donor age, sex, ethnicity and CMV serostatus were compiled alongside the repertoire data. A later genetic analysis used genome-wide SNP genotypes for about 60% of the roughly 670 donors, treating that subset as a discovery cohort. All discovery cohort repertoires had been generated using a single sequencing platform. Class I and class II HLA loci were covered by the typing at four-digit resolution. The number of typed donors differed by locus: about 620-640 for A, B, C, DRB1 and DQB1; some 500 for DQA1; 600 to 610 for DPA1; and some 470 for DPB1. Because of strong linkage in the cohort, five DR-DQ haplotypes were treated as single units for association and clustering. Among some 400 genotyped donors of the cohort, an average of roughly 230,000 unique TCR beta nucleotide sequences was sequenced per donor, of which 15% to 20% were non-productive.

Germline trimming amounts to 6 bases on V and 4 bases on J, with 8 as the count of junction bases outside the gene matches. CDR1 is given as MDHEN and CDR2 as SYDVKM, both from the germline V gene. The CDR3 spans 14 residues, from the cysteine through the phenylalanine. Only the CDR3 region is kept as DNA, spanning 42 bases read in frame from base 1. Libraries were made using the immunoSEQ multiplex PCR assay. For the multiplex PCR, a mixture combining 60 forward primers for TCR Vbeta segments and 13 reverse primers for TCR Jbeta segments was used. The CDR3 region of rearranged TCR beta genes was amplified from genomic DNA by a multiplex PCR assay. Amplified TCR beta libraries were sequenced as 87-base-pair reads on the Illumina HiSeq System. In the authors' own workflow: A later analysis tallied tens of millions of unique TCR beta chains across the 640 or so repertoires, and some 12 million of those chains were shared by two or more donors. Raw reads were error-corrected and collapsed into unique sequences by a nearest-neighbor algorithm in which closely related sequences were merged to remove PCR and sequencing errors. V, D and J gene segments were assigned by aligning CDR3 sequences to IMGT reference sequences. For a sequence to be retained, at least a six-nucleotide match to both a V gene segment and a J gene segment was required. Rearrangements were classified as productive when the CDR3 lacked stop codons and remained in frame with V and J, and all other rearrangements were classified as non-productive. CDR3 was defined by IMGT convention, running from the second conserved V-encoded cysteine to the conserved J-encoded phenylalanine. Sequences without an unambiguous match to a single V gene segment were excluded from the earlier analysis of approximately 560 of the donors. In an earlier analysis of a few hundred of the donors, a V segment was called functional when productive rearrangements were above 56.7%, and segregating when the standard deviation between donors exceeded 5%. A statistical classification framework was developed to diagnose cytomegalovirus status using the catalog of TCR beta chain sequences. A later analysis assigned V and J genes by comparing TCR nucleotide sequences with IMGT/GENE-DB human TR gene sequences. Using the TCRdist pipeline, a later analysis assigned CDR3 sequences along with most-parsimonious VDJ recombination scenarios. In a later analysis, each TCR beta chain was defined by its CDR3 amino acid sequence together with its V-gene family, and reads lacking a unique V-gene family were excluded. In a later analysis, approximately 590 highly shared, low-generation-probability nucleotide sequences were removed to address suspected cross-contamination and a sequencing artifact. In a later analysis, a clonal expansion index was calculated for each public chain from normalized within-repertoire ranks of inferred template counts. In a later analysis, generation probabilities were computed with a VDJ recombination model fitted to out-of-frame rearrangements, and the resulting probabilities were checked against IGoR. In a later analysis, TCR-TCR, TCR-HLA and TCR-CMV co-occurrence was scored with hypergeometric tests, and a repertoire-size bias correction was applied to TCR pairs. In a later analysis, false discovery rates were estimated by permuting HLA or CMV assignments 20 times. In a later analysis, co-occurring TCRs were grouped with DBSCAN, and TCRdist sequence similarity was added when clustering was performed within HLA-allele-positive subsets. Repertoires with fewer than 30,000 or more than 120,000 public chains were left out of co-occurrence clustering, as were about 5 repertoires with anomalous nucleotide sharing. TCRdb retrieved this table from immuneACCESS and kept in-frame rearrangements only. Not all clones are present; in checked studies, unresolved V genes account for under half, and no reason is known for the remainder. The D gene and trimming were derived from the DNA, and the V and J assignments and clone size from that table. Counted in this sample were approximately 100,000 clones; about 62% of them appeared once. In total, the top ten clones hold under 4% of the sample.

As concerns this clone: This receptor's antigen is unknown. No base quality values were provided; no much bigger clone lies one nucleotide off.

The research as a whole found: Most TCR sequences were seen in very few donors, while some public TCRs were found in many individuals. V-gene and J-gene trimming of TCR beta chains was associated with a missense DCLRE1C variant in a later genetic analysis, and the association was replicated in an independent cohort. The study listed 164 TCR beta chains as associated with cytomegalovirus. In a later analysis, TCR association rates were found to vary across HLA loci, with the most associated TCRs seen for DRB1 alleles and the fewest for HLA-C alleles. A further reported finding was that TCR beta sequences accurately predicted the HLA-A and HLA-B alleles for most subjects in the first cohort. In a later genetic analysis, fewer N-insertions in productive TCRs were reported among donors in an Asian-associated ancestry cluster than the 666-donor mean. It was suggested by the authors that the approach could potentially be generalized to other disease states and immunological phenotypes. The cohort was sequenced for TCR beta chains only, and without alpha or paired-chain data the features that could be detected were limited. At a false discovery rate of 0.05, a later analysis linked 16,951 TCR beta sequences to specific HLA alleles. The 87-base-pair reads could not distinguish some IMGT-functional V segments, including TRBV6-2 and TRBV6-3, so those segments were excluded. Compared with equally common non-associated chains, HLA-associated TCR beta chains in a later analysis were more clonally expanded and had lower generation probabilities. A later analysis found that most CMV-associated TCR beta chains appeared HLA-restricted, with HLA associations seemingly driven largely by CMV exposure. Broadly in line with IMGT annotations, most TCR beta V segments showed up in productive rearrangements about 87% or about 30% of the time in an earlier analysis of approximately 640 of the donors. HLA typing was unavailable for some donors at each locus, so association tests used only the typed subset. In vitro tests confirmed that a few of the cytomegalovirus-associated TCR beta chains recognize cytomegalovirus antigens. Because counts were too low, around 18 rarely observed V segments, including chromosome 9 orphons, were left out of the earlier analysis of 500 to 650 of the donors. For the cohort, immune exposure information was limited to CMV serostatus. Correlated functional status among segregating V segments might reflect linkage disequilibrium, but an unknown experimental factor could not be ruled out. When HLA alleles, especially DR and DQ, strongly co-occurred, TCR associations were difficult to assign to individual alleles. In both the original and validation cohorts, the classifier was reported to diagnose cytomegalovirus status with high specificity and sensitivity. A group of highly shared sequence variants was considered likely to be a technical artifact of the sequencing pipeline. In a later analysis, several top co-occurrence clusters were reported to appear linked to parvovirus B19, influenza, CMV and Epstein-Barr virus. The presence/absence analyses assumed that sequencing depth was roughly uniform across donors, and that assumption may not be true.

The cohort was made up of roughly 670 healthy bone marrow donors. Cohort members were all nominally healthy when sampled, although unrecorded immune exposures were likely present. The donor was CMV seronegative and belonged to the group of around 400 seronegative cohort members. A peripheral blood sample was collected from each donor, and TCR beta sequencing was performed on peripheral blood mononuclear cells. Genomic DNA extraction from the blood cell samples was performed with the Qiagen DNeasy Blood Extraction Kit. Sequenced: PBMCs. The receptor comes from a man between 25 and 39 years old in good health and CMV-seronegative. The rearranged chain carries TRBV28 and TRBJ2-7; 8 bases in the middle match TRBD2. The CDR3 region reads CASRREEGRYEQYF. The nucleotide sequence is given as TGTGCCAGCAGGCGGGAGGAGGGGCGGTACGAGCAGTACTTC.